The present entry profiles one T cell receptor beta chain with its context. Its antigen is undetermined. Profiling relied on immunoSEQ multiplex PCR, and the TCRdb table lists in-frame clones only, not all of them. The table has about 98,000 clones, approximately 90% seen once. Germline CDR1 and CDR2: SGHRS and YFSETQ. Trimming stripped 4 bases from V and 1 base from J, with 12 bases between. The CDR3 is 14 amino acids. This record belongs to a study of cytomegalovirus exposure and HLA in healthy donors. Study-level findings and limits: Both high specificity and high sensitivity reportedly marked the classifier's diagnosis of cytomegalovirus status. Among TCR sequences, most were rare, though some public TCRs appeared in many donors.

This TCR was recovered from a woman in her 30s in good health and CMV-seronegative. Material: PBMCs. The chain couples TRBV5-1 to TRBJ2-7; no clear D gene. Here the CDR3 DNA reads TGCGCCAGCAGCCCCCCCCTAGGATCCTACGAGCAGTACTTC. Its protein product is CASSPPLGSYEQYF.